This entry describes one T cell receptor (beta chain). The data originate from a study of blood T cell repertoires in COVID-19. Seattle's enrolled individuals joined amid active infection and were then monitored longitudinally. The CDR3 runs to 13 residues. V lost 3 bases and J 6 bases, leaving 10 bases between the germline ends. In germline, CDR1 is LGHNA, CDR2 YSLEER. Original analysis: Estimated nucleated cell counts came from reference gene primer amplification. The method was immunoSEQ multiplex PCR; TCRdb's version includes in-frame clones alone and lacks a portion of them. The DNA was the basis for D and trimming; V, J and clone size are from that table. Among 150,000 to 200,000 clones listed, over 80% were seen once.

The material sequenced was peripheral blood. This sequence originates from a woman in her 70s with COVID-19, enrolled during active disease. The V gene is TRBV4-3, the J gene TRBJ2-3; D is unclear. The chain's CDR3 is CASSQRYGDTQYF. For the CDR3, the DNA is TGCGCCAGCAGCCAGAGGTACGGGGATACGCAGTATTTT.